The next 23 T cell receptor beta chains were all read from a single sample in a study of blood T cell repertoires in COVID-19. Using immunoSEQ multiplex PCR, the repertoire was profiled, and TCRdb retains in-frame clones only, with some absent. The sample shows about 81,000 clones, roughly 86% of them seen only once. The sequenced sample was peripheral blood. The receptors were gathered from a man in his sixties with acute or convalescent COVID-19.

This clone has only one observation. The genes are TRBV10-3 and TRBJ1-2; D unresolved. CDR3 length: 12 residues. Trimming left V 0 bases short and J 7 bases short, with 6 bases between. Germline V gene sequence: CDR1 ENHRY, CDR2 SYGVKD. CDR3 nucleotide sequence: TGTGCCATCAGTGAGTCGGAGGCTGGCTACACCTTC. Encoded protein: CAISESEAGYTF.

The chain carries TRBV7-9 and TRBJ2-3; D not resolved. This CDR3 has 14 amino acids. Germline V gene data show CDR1 as SEHNR and CDR2 as FQNEAQ (reference sequence). Trimming took 4 bases from V and 0 from J, leaving 8 bases between them. For the CDR3, the DNA is TGTGCCAGCAGCTATATAGATAGCACAGATACGCAGTATTTT. Protein product: CASSYIDSTDTQYF.

This sequence joins TRBV4-1 and TRBJ1-4, with no clear D. CDR1 MGHRA and CDR2 YSYEKL come from the germline V gene. The CDR3 has 14 amino acids. Between the trimmed V and J ends, which lost 3 bases and 3 bases, there was a span of 8 bases. The CDR3 DNA sequence: TGCGCCAGCAGCCACCACGGGGCTAATGAAAAACTGTTTTTT. This translates into CASSHHGANEKLFF.

The chain combines TRBV28 with TRBJ2-7; 8 bases align to TRBD1. Losses at the gene ends were 3 bases for V and 3 bases for J; bases not matched to a gene: 10. The CDR3 has 16 amino acids. From germline, CDR1 is MDHEN and CDR2 SYDVKM. The CDR3 protein is CASSLTGAVSYYEQYF. The CDR3 nucleotides are TGTGCCAGCAGTTTGACAGGGGCAGTATCCTACTACGAGCAGTACTTC. Full variable domain (remainder filled in from reference TRBV28 and TRBJ2-7): DVKVTQSSRYLVKRTGEKVFLECVQDMDHENMFWYRQDPGLGLRLIYFSYDVKMKEKGDIPEGYSVSREKKERFSLILESASTNQTSMYLCASSLTGAVSYYEQYFGPGTRLTVT.

In its sample, this clone was seen a few times. Here the CDR3 reads CASMGGFNQPQHF. The CDR3 region has the DNA TGTGCCAGCATGGGGGGGTTCAATCAGCCCCAGCATTTT. The rearrangement joins TRBV7-9 to TRBJ1-5; TRBD1 is a possible D gene (5 bases). With 7 bases removed from V and 3 bases from J, the gap between germline ends came to 10 bases. Germline loops: CDR1 SEHNR, CDR2 FQNEAQ (reference sequence). This CDR3 has 13 amino acids.

The CDR3 reads CASSLEQGSDTQYF. The CDR3 DNA reads TGTGCCAGCAGCTTAGAACAGGGTTCAGATACGCAGTATTTT. The chain employs TRBV5-4 and TRBJ2-3; D might be TRBD1 (6 bases). Germline CDR1 and CDR2: SGHNT and YYREEE (reference sequence). V was clipped by 2 bases and J by 4 bases, with 11 bases between them. CDR3 length: 14 residues. The full variable domain, with the rest looked up from reference TRBV5-4 and TRBJ2-3, is ETGVTQSPTHLIKTRGQQVTLRCSSQSGHNTVSWYQQALGQGPQFIFQYYREEENGRGNFPPRFSGLQFPNYSSELNVNALELDDSALYLCASSLEQGSDTQYFGPGTRLTVL.

V and J are TRBV2 and TRBJ2-5; unclear D gene. The length of the CDR3 is 14 residues. Trimming stripped 6 bases from V and 2 bases from J, with 13 bases between. Germline V lookup: CDR1 SNHLY, CDR2 FYNNEI. The chain's CDR3 is CASSNGVRQETQYF. The CDR3 nucleotides read TGTGCCAGCAGCAATGGAGTTCGGCAAGAGACCCAGTACTTC. Supplemented by reference TRBV2 and TRBJ2-5, the full variable domain reads EPEVTQTPSHQVTQMGQEVILRCVPISNHLYFYWYRQILGQKVEFLVSFYNNEISEKSEIFDDQFSVERPDGSNFTLKIRSTKLEDSAMYFCASSNGVRQETQYFGPGTRLLVL.

The V and J genes are TRBV10-2 and TRBJ2-5, with D possibly TRBD2 on 6 matching bases. The CDR3 is 14 residues long. The germline V gene encodes CDR1 WSHSY and CDR2 SAAADI. Trimming took off 6 bases at V and 4 bases at J, with 15 bases between the two ends. The CDR3 region has the DNA TGCGCCAGCAGGCTGGGACTTCCCCCAGAGACCCAGTACTTC. It specifies CASRLGLPPETQYF.

A single count supports this clone. The chain couples TRBV4-2 to TRBJ2-4, with a possible D match to TRBD1 (5 bases). CDR1 LGHNA and CDR2 YNFKEQ come from the germline V gene. Deletions cut 4 bases from V and 6 bases from J, with 16 bases between. This CDR3 has 15 residues. CDR3 sequence (DNA): TGTGCCAGCAGCCGAGAAGAAGAAGGGGCAAACATTCAGTACTTC. Its protein product is CASSREEEGANIQYF.

This chain joins TRBV7-2 and TRBJ2-3; 8 bases agree with TRBD1. CDR3 length: 15 amino acids. Per germline, CDR1 SGHTA and CDR2 FQGNSA. The ends lost 5 bases at V and 3 bases at J; junction bases unmatched: 7. The DNA of the CDR3 is TGTGCCAGCAGCCTCGGACAGGGTGAGACAGATACGCAGTATTTT. Protein: CASSLGQGETDTQYF.

V gene TRBV24-1 combines with J gene TRBJ1-2; tentative D call: TRBD1 (6 bases). Germline lookup yields CDR1 KGHDR and CDR2 SFDVKD. V lost 6 bases and J 7 bases, leaving 20 bases between the germline ends. The CDR3 spans 15 residues. CDR3 in DNA: TGTGCCACCAGTTACCCAGACTCAGGGGTATGTGGCTACACCTTC. It codes for CATSYPDSGVCGYTF.

The chain is built from TRBV4-1 and TRBJ1-4; perhaps TRBD1 as D (5 bases). CDR1 MGHRA and CDR2 YSYEKL come from the germline V gene. V was shortened by 1 base and J by 7 bases, with 13 bases between the two germline ends. This CDR3 is 15 amino acids long. The CDR3 coding sequence is TGCGCCAGCAGCCAAGCCACAGGTTCGAGTGAAAAACTGTTTTTT. It codes for CASSQATGSSEKLFF.

The rearrangement links TRBV30 to TRBJ1-1; D possibly corresponds to TRBD1 (6 bases). The CDR3 is 14 amino acids. Germline V CDR1 and CDR2: GTSNPN, SVGIG (reference sequence). Between the trimmed V and J ends, which lost 2 bases and 1 base, there was a span of 11 bases. The CDR3 sequence: CAWSTGITNTEAFF. CDR3 nucleotides: TGTGCCTGGAGTACAGGGATCACGAACACTGAAGCTTTCTTT.

The rearrangement joins TRBV4-1 to TRBJ2-7; TRBD1 matches at 10 bases. The junction had 5 bases not matched to a gene; V was cut back by 2 bases and J by 4 bases. Germline V gives CDR1 MGHRA, CDR2 YSYEKL. The CDR3 is made up of 15 amino acids. The CDR3: CASSQPTGGLYEQYF. The CDR3 region has the DNA TGCGCCAGCAGCCAACCGACAGGGGGCCTGTACGAGCAGTACTTC.

This chain links TRBV24-1 with TRBJ1-2; 10 bases map to TRBD1. V trimming: 4 bases; J trimming: 6 bases; junction bases outside the gene matches: 7. This CDR3 region has 15 residues. Germline V gene sequence: CDR1 KGHDR, CDR2 SFDVKD. The CDR3 DNA is TGTGCCACCAGTGACATGGGACAGGGGATAGATGGCTACACCTTC. This gives the protein CATSDMGQGIDGYTF.

V usage is TRBV19 and J usage is TRBJ1-5; a possible D gene is TRBD1 (6 bases). In germline, CDR1 is LNHDA, CDR2 SQIVND (reference sequence). The V gene lost 5 bases and the J gene lost 6 bases, with 11 bases spanning the gap. The CDR3 covers 13 residues. The CDR3 nucleotides read TGTGCCAGTAGTTGGGGGCCCGGTCAGCCCCAGCATTTT. Amino acid sequence: CASSWGPGQPQHF.

The V and J genes are TRBV9 and TRBJ1-2; no clear D gene. The V end was cut by 0 bases, the J end by 5 bases, with 8 bases between. Germline V gene lookup returns CDR1 SGDLS and CDR2 YYNGEE. The CDR3 totals 13 residues. The CDR3 region is CASSVEEEYGYTF. CDR3 bases: TGTGCCAGCAGCGTAGAAGAGGAATATGGCTACACCTTC.

This clone showed up just a few times. The CDR3 reads CASSSHNVKTRGNEQFF. The CDR3 DNA sequence: TGTGCCAGCAGCTCCCACAACGTCAAAACCAGGGGCAATGAGCAGTTCTTC. J is TRBJ2-1 and V is TRBV7-6; a weak D match, TRBD1 (6 bases). The CDR3 spans 17 residues. V lost 4 bases to trimming and J lost 6 bases, with 22 bases between them. Germline CDR1 SGHVS, CDR2 FNYEAQ.

The chain is built from TRBV5-4 and TRBJ1-6, with D tentatively TRBD1 (5 bases). The V gene lost 3 bases and the J gene lost 0 bases, with 13 bases spanning the gap. The CDR3 loop spans 17 amino acids. In germline, CDR1 is SGHNT, CDR2 YYREEE (reference sequence). This CDR3 reads CASSWGGASSYNSPLHF. Written as DNA, the CDR3 is TGTGCCAGCAGCTGGGGAGGGGCCAGCTCCTATAATTCACCCCTCCACTTT.

This chain connects TRBV7-8 to TRBJ1-1; 7 nucleotides match TRBD1. The CDR3 is 14 amino acids. The V gene's germline CDR1 is SGHVS and CDR2 FQNEAQ. V lost 6 bases and J lost 0; bases outside the gene matches: 4. The CDR3 here is CASRGGQVNTEAFF. For the CDR3, the DNA is TGTGCCAGCAGGGGCGGACAGGTGAACACTGAAGCTTTCTTT.

The CDR3 is CASSVESGLRGANVLTF. In DNA, the CDR3 is TGTGCCAGCAGCGTAGAATCGGGGTTACGTGGGGCCAACGTCCTGACTTTC. The chain recombines TRBV9 with TRBJ2-6; possibly TRBD2 for D (5 bases). V dropped 0 bases and J dropped 3 bases, with 13 bases sitting between them. Germline V gives CDR1 SGDLS, CDR2 YYNGEE. The CDR3 runs 17 residues.

The CDR3 bases are TGTGCCAGCAGTTACTCTAGCGGGAGGGGTATGTATTTT. Its translation is CASSYSSGRGMYF. The V gene is TRBV6-5, the J gene TRBJ2-3, with 11 bases matching TRBD2. Germline-derived CDR1 and CDR2 are MNHEY and SVGAGI. There are 13 residues in the CDR3. The V and J ends lost 0 bases and 14 bases, in that order; junction bases with no gene match: 4.

This rearrangement joins TRBV5-6 to TRBJ2-1, with D maybe TRBD1 (5 bases). Germline CDR1 reads SGHDT; CDR2 reads YYEEEE. The CDR3 extends over 13 amino acids. The V gene lost 2 bases and the J gene lost 9 bases, with 12 bases spanning the gap. CDR3 amino acids: CASSFGRVGEQFF. The CDR3 nucleotides read TGTGCCAGCAGCTTTGGCAGGGTGGGTGAGCAGTTCTTC. Full variable domain (rest looked up from reference TRBV5-6 and TRBJ2-1): DAGVTQSPTHLIKTRGQQVTLRCSPKSGHDTVSWYQQALGQGPQFIFQYYEEEERQRGNFPDRFSGHQFPNYSSELNVNALLLGDSALYLCASSFGRVGEQFFGPGTRLTVL.